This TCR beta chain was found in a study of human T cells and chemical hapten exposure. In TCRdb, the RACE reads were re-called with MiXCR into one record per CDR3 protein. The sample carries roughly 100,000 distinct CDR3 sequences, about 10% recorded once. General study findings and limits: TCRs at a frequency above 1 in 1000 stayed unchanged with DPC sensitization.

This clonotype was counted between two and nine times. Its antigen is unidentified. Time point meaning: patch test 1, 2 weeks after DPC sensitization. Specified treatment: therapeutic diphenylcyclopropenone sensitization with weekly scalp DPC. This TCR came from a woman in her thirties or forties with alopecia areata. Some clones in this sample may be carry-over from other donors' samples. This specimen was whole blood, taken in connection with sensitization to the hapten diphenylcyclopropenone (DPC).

CDR3 loop: CSVVPQDEQFF. The CDR3 DNA follows: TGCAGCGTCGTACCACAGGATGAGCAGTTCTTC. This chain links TRBV29-1 with TRBJ2-1; a weak D match, TRBD1 (5 bases). Germline CDR1 reads SQVTM; CDR2 reads ANQGSEA. The length of the CDR3 is 11 residues. The V end lost 6 bases, the J end lost 8 bases, and 11 bases lay between the germline ends.